The entry below gives a single T cell receptor beta chain sequence along with its context. What it binds is unknown. These data originate in a study of cytomegalovirus exposure and HLA in healthy donors. At sampling all donors were nominally healthy, likely with unrecorded immune exposures. Trimming shortened V by 5 bases and J by 2 bases, and 16 bases separated the two germline ends. The CDR3 sequence is 16 residues long. CDR1 is MNHEY and CDR2 is SMNVEV in the germline V gene (reference sequence). Study-level findings and limits: A later analysis showed HLA-associated TCR beta chains outstripping equally common others in clonal expansion. Confirmation in vitro established that a few CMV-associated chains were specific for CMV antigens.

The PCR employed 60 Vbeta primers together with 13 Jbeta primers. TCRdb's copy holds only in-frame clones and misses some; the assay was immunoSEQ multiplex PCR. The specimen's table records 220,000 or so clones. This clonotype originated in a girl aged 2-10 years in good health and CMV-seropositive. The chain combines TRBV27 with TRBJ2-1; D might be TRBD2 (6 bases). The material sequenced was PBMCs. This chain's CDR3 is CASSPRTTSAYNEQFF. CDR3 nucleotides: TGTGCCAGCAGTCCCCGGACTACCTCCGCCTACAATGAGCAGTTCTTC.